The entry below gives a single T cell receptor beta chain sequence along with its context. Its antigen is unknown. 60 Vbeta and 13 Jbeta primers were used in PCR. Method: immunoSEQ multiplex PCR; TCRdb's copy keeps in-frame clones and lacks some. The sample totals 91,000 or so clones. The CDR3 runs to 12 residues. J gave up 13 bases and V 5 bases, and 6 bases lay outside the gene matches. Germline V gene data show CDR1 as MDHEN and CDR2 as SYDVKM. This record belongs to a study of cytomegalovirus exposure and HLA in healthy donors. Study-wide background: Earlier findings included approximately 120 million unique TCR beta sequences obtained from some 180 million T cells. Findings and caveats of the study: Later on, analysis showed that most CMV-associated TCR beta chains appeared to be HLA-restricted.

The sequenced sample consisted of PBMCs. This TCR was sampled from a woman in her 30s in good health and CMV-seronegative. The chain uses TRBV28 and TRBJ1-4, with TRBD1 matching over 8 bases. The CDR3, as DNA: TGTGCCAGCAGTACTATGACAGGGGCACTGTTTTTT. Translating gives CASSTMTGALFF.